This TCR beta chain came from a study of blood T cells in healthy people across ages. This clonotype was counted a few times. The target antigen is unknown. It was with a sample-barcoded 5' primer and a J-beta primer mix that a second PCR of about 6 to 12 cycles was run. One entry per CDR3 protein results from TCRdb running MiXCR on the 5' RACE reads. The sample lists roughly 1 million distinct CDR3 sequences, roughly a quarter occurring once. Each sample had at least 6.5 million PBMCs isolated. The trim removed 2 bases at V and 4 bases at J, leaving 0 bases unmatched. CDR3 length: 14 amino acids. Germline loops: CDR1 ENHRY, CDR2 SYGVKD. Study observations and caveats: With age, beta diversity per million T cells declined roughly linearly, significantly by 40.

These data were likewise used in another study, on T cells of mothers and their children. That paper states: A few healthy Caucasian mothers, along with their six children, served as the donors.

This chain connects TRBV10-3 to TRBJ1-2, with 11 nucleotides matching TRBD1. The source of this sequence is a girl aged 2 to 10 in good health. Sequencing was carried out using blood. The CDR3 spells CAISEGTGGYGYTF. CDR3 DNA: TGTGCCATCAGTGAGGGGACAGGGGGCTATGGCTACACCTTC.